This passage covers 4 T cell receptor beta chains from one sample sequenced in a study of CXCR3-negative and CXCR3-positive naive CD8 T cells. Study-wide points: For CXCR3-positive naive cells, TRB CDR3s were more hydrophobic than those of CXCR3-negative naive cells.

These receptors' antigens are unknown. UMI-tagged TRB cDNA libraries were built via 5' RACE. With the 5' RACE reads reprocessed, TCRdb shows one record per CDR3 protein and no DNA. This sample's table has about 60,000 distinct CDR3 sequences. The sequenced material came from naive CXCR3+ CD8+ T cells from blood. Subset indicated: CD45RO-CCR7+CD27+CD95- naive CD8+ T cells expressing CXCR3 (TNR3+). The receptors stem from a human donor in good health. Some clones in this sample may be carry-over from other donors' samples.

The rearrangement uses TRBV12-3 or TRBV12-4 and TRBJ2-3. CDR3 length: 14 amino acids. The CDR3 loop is CADTQLERTDTQYF.

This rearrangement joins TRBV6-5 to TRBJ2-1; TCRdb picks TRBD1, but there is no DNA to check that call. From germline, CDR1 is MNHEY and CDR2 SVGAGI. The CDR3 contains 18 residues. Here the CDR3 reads CASSYELSGTGGLYEQFF.

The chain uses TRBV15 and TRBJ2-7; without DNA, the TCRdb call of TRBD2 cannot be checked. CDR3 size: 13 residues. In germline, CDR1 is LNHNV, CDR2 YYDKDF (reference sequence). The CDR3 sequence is CATSSTFRGEQYF.

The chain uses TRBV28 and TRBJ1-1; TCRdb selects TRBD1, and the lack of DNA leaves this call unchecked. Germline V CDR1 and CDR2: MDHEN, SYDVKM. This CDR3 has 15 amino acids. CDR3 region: CASSSPGQPNTEAFF.